One and the same sample provided the 17 T cell receptor beta chains below, sequenced in a study of T-cell memory formation after mild COVID-19. MiXCR, run by TCRdb on the 5' RACE reads, gives a single entry per CDR3 protein. The sample includes about 390,000 distinct CDR3 sequences, about 17% of them seen just once. Sequenced: PBMCs or a T cell subset sorted from them (not recorded which). The receptors derive from a young man who had mild COVID-19 (a few samples of this study predate the infection). Cell type and time point are not known.

This clonotype was counted at least ten times. The chain joins TRBV10-3 to TRBJ2-3, with TRBD2 matching 7 bases. V gave up 8 bases and J gave up 0 bases; unmatched junction bases: 11. The CDR3 covers 16 residues. CDR1 and CDR2 (germline): ENHRY, SYGVKD. This CDR3 is CAISPAGVRSTDTQYF. CDR3 DNA sequence: TGTGCCATCTCCCCGGCGGGGGTCAGAAGCACAGATACGCAGTATTTT.

The chain couples TRBV9 to TRBJ2-1, with a tentative D call TRBD1 (5 bases). Germline V lookup: CDR1 SGDLS, CDR2 YYNGEE. The CDR3 totals 13 residues. Trimming took off 2 bases at V and 4 bases at J, with 7 bases between the two ends. CDR3 region: CASSVDTYNEQFF. The CDR3 nucleotides read TGTGCCAGCAGCGTGGACACGTACAATGAGCAGTTCTTC.

This chain joins TRBV9 and TRBJ2-3; D remains unclear. The germline CDR1 and CDR2 sequences are SGDLS and YYNGEE. Trimming took off 0 bases at V and 1 base at J, with 6 bases between the two ends. This CDR3 is built from 14 residues. In DNA form, the CDR3 reads TGTGCCAGCAGCGTAGTGGATGGCACAGATACGCAGTATTTT. The encoded protein is CASSVVDGTDTQYF.

In its sample, this clonotype was seen many times. The chain carries TRBV7-9 and TRBJ2-2, with D hard to call. The germline gives CDR1 SEHNR, CDR2 FQNEAQ (reference sequence). V was clipped by 5 bases and J by 7 bases, with 23 bases between them. The CDR3 has 17 residues. In DNA, the CDR3 is TGTGCCAGCAGCCCCCCGAAGTTGGGAAGGCCGTTCGGGGAGCTGTTTTTT. Protein sequence: CASSPPKLGRPFGELFF.

This clonotype was seen a handful of times. The chain links TRBV5-1 to TRBJ2-7, with D uncertain. Germline lookup yields CDR1 SGHRS and CDR2 YFSETQ. The CDR3 has 15 residues. Deletions cut 0 bases from V and 2 bases from J, with 12 bases between. The CDR3 DNA reads TGCGCCAGCAGCTTGGCAGGTGCAAGTACCTACGAGCAGTACTTC. This sequence encodes CASSLAGASTYEQYF.

The V gene is TRBV28, the J gene TRBJ2-3; D could derive from TRBD1 or TRBD2 (5 bases each). Germline V gene sequence: CDR1 MDHEN, CDR2 SYDVKM. The CDR3 has 15 amino acids. Trimming left V 8 bases short and J 6 bases short, with 21 bases between. CDR3 coding DNA: TGTGCCAGCCGACCGCCGGGACCACGGACTGATACGCAGTATTTT. This sequence encodes CASRPPGPRTDTQYF.

V and J are TRBV4-1 and TRBJ1-5; D not certain. Looked up from germline, CDR1 is MGHRA and CDR2 is YSYEKL. The V gene lost 1 base and the J gene lost 5 bases, with 6 bases spanning the gap. This CDR3 comprises 13 residues. Written as DNA, the CDR3 is TGCGCCAGCAGCCAAGGGGGTTATCAGCCCCAGCATTTT. This codes for CASSQGGYQPQHF.

The CDR3 sequence: CASSFPLRPGMGHEQFF. CDR3 DNA sequence: TGTGCCAGCAGTTTCCCCCTCAGGCCAGGAATGGGGCATGAGCAGTTCTTC. V usage is TRBV28 and J usage is TRBJ2-1; weak D call: TRBD1 (5 bases). Deletions cut 3 bases from V and 8 bases from J, with 23 bases between. This CDR3 has 17 amino acids. Germline V gives CDR1 MDHEN, CDR2 SYDVKM.

The chain is built from TRBV11-2 and TRBJ2-5, with 9 bases lining up with TRBD2. The CDR3 covers 18 residues. The germline CDR1 and CDR2 sequences are SGHAT and FQNNGV. With 6 bases clipped from V and 2 bases from J, the junction kept 16 bases outside the gene matches. CDR3 in DNA: TGTGCCAGCAGTCCCACGTGGAGCGCTAGCGGGGCTCAAGAGACCCAGTACTTC. Its protein product is CASSPTWSASGAQETQYF.

This clonotype was seen only a few times. V and J are TRBV29-1 and TRBJ2-7; D is possibly TRBD1 (6 bases). Germline V gene data show CDR1 as SQVTM and CDR2 as ANQGSEA. This CDR3 region has 11 residues. Trimming pared 7 bases from V and 3 bases from J, leaving 10 bases between. CDR3 sequence reads: CSGGRGYEQYF. In DNA form, the CDR3 reads TGCAGCGGTGGCAGGGGCTACGAGCAGTACTTC.

This clonotype was counted ten times or more. This chain connects TRBV6-6 to TRBJ2-5; D not resolved. Between the trimmed V and J ends, which lost 7 bases and 5 bases, there was a span of 14 bases. CDR1 and CDR2 from the germline V gene are MNHNY and SVGAGI (reference sequence). The CDR3 extends over 13 amino acids. This CDR3 is CASISPSSETQYF. As DNA, the CDR3 is TGTGCCAGCATTTCCCCCTCCTCGGAGACCCAGTACTTC.

CDR3 sequence (DNA): TGCGCCAGCAGCCAAGAGGAGGGGGGGCTAAATACGCAGTATTTT. Translated, it gives CASSQEEGGLNTQYF. The V call is TRBV4-1, the J call TRBJ2-3, with a possible D match to TRBD2 (7 bases). CDR3 length: 15 residues. V was shortened by 0 bases and J by 7 bases, with 14 bases between the two germline ends. Germline V gene sequence: CDR1 MGHRA, CDR2 YSYEKL.

The V and J genes are TRBV4-1 and TRBJ1-1; D remains unclear. The CDR3 sequence is 13 residues long. Germline V gene sequence: CDR1 MGHRA, CDR2 YSYEKL. Trimming removed 2 bases at V and 1 base at J, with 5 bases between. The CDR3 nucleotides are TGCGCCAGCAGCCAACCCAAGAACACTGAAGCTTTCTTT. Protein: CASSQPKNTEAFF.

This clonotype came up a few times. The chain recombines TRBV12-3 or TRBV12-4 with TRBJ2-5; TRBD2 matches at 12 bases. The CDR3 has 16 residues. Germline trimming cut 4 bases from V and 4 bases from J; bases unmatched to any gene: 7. The CDR3 nucleotides are TGTGCCAGCAGTTCCGGGACTAGCGGGCGGGCAGAGACCCAGTACTTC. The encoded protein is CASSSGTSGRAETQYF.

This clonotype was detected only a few times. The DNA of the CDR3 is TGCGCCAGCAGCCTTGGCCAACCCTCCCCCACAGATACGCAGTATTTT. Protein: CASSLGQPSPTDTQYF. V and J are TRBV5-1 and TRBJ2-3; no clear D gene. CDR3 length equals 16 residues. Trimming left V 4 bases short and J 2 bases short, with 17 bases between. Germline CDR1 is SGHRS and CDR2 is YFSETQ.

This clonotype has more than one count but fewer than ten. This chain joins TRBV7-2 and TRBJ2-3; D is unclear. Trimming pared 2 bases from V and 0 bases from J, leaving 9 bases between. CDR1 is SGHTA and CDR2 is FQGNSA in the germline V gene. The CDR3 runs 15 residues. CDR3 bases: TGTGCCAGCAGCTTATGGTCTGGGAGCACAGATACGCAGTATTTT. This sequence encodes CASSLWSGSTDTQYF.

This clonotype qualifies as medium-sized. The rearrangement uses TRBV7-9 and TRBJ2-4, with a possible D match to TRBD2 (5 bases). Trimming shortened V by 2 bases and J by 1 base, and 6 bases separated the two germline ends. The germline gives CDR1 SEHNR, CDR2 FQNEAQ (reference sequence). The CDR3 has 14 residues. Written as DNA, the CDR3 is TGTGCCAGCAGCTTAAGAGGGGCCAAAAACATTCAGTACTTC. Amino acids: CASSLRGAKNIQYF. Supplemented by reference TRBV7-9 and TRBJ2-4, the full variable domain reads DTGVSQNPRHKITKRGQNVTFRCDPISEHNRLYWYRQTLGQGPEFLTYFQNEAQLEKSRLLSDRFSAERPKGSFSTLEIQRTEQGDSAMYLCASSLRGAKNIQYFGAGTRLSVL.